This paragraph covers one T cell receptor (beta chain) sequence. Clones were sequenced by immunoSEQ multiplex PCR, and TCRdb holds only the in-frame ones, with some missing. The sample lists 22,000 or so clones, about four fifths occurring once. This record comes from a study of STAT5B mutations in CD4+ large granular lymphocyte leukemia. The length of the CDR3 is 16 residues. Germline-derived CDR1 and CDR2 are LNHDA and SQIVND (reference sequence). V was trimmed by 6 bases and J by 0 bases, leaving 12 bases between them. Sequencing was performed on CD4+ T cells from blood buffy coats. The clonotype was recovered from a human donor in good health. This sequence joins TRBV19 and TRBJ1-6; D remains unclear. CDR3 in amino acids: CASRKISYSYNSPLHF. The CDR3 coding sequence is TGTGCCAGTAGGAAAATCAGTTACTCCTATAATTCACCCCTCCACTTT.